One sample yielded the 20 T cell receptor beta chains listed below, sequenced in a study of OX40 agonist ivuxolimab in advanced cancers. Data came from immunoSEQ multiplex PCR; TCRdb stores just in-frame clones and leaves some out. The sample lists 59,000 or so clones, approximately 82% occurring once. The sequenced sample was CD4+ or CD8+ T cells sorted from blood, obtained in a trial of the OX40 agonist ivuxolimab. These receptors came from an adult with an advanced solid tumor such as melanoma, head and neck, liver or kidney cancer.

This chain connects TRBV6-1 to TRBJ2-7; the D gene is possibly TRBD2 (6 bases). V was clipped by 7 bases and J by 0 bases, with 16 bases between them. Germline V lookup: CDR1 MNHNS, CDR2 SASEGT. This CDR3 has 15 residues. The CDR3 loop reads CASTMGRDASYEQYF. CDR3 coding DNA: TGTGCCAGCACCATGGGGCGGGACGCCTCCTACGAGCAGTACTTC.

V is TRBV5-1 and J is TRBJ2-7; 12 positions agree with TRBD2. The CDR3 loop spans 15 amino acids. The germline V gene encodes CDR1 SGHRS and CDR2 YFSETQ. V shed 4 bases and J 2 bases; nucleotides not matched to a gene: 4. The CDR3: CASSTRTSGTYEQYF. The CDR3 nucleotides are TGCGCCAGCAGCACCAGGACTAGCGGGACCTACGAGCAGTACTTC.

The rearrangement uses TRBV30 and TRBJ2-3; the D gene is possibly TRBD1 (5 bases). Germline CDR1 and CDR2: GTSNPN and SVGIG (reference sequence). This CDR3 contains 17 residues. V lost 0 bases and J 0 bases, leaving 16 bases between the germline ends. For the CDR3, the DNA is TGTGCCTGGAGTGTCGGTCTCCCAGGGCCTAGCACAGATACGCAGTATTTT. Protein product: CAWSVGLPGPSTDTQYF.

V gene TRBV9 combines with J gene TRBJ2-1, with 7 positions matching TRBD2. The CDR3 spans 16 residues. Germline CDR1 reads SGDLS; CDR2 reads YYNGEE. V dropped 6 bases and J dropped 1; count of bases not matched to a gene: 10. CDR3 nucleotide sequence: TGTGCCAGCACCCCGGGGGGTTCGCTTTCCTACAATGAGCAGTTCTTC. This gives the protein CASTPGGSLSYNEQFF.

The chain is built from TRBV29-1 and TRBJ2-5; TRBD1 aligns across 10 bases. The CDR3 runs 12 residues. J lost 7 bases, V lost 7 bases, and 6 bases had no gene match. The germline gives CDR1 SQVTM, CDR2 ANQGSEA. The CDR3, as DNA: TGCAGCGGGGACAGGGGATCGGGGACCCAGTACTTC. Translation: CSGDRGSGTQYF.

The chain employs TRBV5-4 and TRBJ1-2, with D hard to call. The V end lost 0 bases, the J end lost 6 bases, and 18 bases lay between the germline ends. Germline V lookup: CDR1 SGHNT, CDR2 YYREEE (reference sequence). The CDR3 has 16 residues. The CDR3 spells CASSLAGVSGPNGYTF. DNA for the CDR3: TGTGCCAGCAGCTTGGCCGGTGTCAGTGGTCCTAATGGCTACACCTTC.

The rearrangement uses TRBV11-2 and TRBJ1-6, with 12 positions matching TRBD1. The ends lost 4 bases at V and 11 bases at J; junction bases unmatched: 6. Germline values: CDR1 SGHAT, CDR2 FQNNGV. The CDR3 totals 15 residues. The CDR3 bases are TGTGCCAGCAGCTCTCAGGGACAGGGGGCGACACCCCTCCACTTT. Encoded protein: CASSSQGQGATPLHF.

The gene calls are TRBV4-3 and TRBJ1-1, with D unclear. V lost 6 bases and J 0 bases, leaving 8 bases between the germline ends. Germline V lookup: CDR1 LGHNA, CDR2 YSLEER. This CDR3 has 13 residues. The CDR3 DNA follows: TGCGCCAGCAGTTTCAATTTGAACACTGAAGCTTTCTTT. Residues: CASSFNLNTEAFF.

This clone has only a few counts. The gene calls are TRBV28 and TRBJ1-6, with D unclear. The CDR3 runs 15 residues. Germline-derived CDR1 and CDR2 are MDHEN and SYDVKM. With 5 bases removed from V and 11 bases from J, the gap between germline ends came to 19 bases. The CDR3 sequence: CASSPDRGAEPPLHF. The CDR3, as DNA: TGTGCCAGCAGTCCGGACCGGGGAGCTGAGCCACCCCTCCACTTT.

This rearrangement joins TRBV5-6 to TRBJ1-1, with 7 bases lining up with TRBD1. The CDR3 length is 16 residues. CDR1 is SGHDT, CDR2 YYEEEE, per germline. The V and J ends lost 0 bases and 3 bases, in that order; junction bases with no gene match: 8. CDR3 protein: CASSLVVPGGHTEAFF. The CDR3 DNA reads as TGTGCCAGCAGCTTGGTGGTGCCAGGGGGGCACACTGAAGCTTTCTTT.

The CDR3 sequence: CASSRGQDLIDTQYF. The CDR3 DNA is TGCGCCAGCAGTCGGGGACAGGATCTGATAGATACGCAGTATTTT. The chain couples TRBV5-1 to TRBJ2-3, with 8 bases lining up with TRBD1. Per germline, CDR1 SGHRS and CDR2 YFSETQ. The CDR3 consists of 15 residues. Trimming removed 5 bases from V and 5 bases from J; junction bases left unmatched: 10. The whole variable domain, filled in from reference TRBV5-1 and TRBJ2-3, reads KAGVTQTPRYLIKTRGQQVTLSCSPISGHRSVSWYQQTPGQGLQFLFEYFSETQRNKGNFPGRFSGRQFSNSRSEMNVSTLELGDSALYLCASSRGQDLIDTQYFGPGTRLTVL.

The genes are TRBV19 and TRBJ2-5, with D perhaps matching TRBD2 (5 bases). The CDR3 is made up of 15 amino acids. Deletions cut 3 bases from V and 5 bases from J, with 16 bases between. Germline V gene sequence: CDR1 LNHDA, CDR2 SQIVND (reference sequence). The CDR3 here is CASSIKVGETETQYF. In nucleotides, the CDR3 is TGTGCCAGTAGTATTAAAGTGGGAGAAACGGAGACCCAGTACTTC.

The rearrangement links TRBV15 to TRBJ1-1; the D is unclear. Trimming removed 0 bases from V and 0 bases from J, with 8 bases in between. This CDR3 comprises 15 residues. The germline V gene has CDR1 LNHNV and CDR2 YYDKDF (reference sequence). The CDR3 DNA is TGTGCCACCAGCAGAGATGGCCGGATGAACACTGAAGCTTTCTTT. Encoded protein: CATSRDGRMNTEAFF.

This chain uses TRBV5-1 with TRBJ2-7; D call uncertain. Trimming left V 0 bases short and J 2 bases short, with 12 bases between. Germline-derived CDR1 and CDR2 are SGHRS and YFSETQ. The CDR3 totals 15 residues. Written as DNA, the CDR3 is TGCGCCAGCAGCTTGGAGGGTAGCCGAGCCTACGAGCAGTACTTC. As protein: CASSLEGSRAYEQYF. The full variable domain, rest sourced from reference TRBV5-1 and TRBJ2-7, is KAGVTQTPRYLIKTRGQQVTLSCSPISGHRSVSWYQQTPGQGLQFLFEYFSETQRNKGNFPGRFSGRQFSNSRSEMNVSTLELGDSALYLCASSLEGSRAYEQYFGPGTRLTVT.

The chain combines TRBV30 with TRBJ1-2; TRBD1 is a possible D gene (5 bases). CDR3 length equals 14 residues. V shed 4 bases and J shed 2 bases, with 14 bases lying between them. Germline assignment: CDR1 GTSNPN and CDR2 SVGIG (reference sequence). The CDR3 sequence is CAWKKGPWNYGYTF. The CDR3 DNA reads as TGTGCCTGGAAAAAGGGGCCGTGGAACTATGGCTACACCTTC.

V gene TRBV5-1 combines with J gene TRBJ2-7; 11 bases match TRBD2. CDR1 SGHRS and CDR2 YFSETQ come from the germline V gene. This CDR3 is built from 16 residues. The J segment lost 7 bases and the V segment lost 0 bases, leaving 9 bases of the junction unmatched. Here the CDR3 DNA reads TGCGCCAGCAGCTTGGTCGGTAGCGGGAGGGAAGGAGAGCAGTACTTC. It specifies CASSLVGSGREGEQYF.

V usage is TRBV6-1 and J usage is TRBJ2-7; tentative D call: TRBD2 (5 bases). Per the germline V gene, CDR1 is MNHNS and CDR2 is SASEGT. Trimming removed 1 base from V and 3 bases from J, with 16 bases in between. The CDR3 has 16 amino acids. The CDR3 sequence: CASSEGPSLDGYEQYF. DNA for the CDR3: TGTGCCAGCAGTGAAGGGCCTAGCCTAGACGGCTACGAGCAGTACTTC.

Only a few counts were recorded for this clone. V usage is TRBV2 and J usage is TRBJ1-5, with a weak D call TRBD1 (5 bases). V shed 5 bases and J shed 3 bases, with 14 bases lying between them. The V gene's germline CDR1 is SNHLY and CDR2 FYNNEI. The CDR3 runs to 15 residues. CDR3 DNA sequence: TGTGCCAGCAGTTTAGGCCGACAGAACAATCAGCCCCAGCATTTT. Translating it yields CASSLGRQNNQPQHF.

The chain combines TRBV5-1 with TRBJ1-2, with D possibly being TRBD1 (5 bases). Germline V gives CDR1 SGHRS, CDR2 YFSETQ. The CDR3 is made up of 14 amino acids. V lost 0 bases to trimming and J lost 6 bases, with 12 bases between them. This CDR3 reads CASSLASGADGYTF. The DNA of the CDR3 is TGCGCCAGCAGCTTGGCCAGCGGGGCGGATGGCTACACCTTC.

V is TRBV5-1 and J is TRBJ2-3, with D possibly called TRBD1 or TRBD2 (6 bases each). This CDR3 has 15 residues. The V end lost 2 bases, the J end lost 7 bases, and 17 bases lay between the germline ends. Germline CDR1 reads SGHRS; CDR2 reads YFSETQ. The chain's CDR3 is CASSFGVRGGNTQYF. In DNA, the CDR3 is TGCGCCAGCAGCTTTGGGGTTCGAGGGGGGAATACGCAGTATTTT.